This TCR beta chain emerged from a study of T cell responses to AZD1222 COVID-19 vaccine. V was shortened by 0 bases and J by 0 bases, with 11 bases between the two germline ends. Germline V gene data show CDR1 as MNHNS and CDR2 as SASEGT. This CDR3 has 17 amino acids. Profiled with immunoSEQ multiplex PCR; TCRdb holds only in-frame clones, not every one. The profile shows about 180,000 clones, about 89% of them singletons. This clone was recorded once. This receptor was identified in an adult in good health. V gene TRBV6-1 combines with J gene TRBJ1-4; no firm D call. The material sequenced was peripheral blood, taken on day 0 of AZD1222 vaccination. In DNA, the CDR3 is TGTGCCAGCAGTGAAGCCCCTCCAGCCGCAACTAATGAAAAACTGTTTTTT. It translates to CASSEAPPAATNEKLFF.